The 7 T cell receptor beta chains given below trace back to one sample, sequenced in a study of monozygotic twins with cystic fibrosis. Clones were read by immunoSEQ multiplex PCR, and TCRdb kept only the in-frame ones, dropping some. The sample includes about 29,000 clones, 70% to 90% seen only once; the top ten take 0.7% to 0.9%. The sequencing sample was made of blood. Every receptor here comes from a girl under 10 years old with cystic fibrosis.

The chain recombines TRBV10-3 with TRBJ1-2; 7 nucleotides line up with TRBD1. This CDR3 is 15 amino acids long. Germline trimming cut 3 bases from V and 0 bases from J; bases unmatched to any gene: 4. Per germline, CDR1 ENHRY and CDR2 SYGVKD. The CDR3 nucleotides are TGTGCCATCAGTGATCATGACAGGGCTAACTATGGCTACACCTTC. Translation gives CAISDHDRANYGYTF.

V is TRBV5-6 and J is TRBJ1-5; D remains ambiguous. Looked up from germline, CDR1 is SGHDT and CDR2 is YYEEEE. The CDR3 is 15 amino acids. Deletions cut 0 bases from V and 6 bases from J, with 13 bases between. The CDR3 spells CASSLAGGVGQPQHF. The DNA for the CDR3 is TGTGCCAGCAGCTTGGCCGGTGGGGTCGGTCAGCCCCAGCATTTT. Full variable domain (remainder filled in from reference TRBV5-6 and TRBJ1-5): DAGVTQSPTHLIKTRGQQVTLRCSPKSGHDTVSWYQQALGQGPQFIFQYYEEEERQRGNFPDRFSGHQFPNYSSELNVNALLLGDSALYLCASSLAGGVGQPQHFGDGTRLSIL.

The chain has TRBV6-5 and TRBJ2-3; a possible D gene is TRBD2 (6 bases). Trimming removed 6 bases at V and 5 bases at J, with 12 bases between. This CDR3 region has 13 residues. Germline V lookup: CDR1 MNHEY, CDR2 SVGAGI. The CDR3 spells CASRREVGDTQYF. Written as DNA, the CDR3 is TGTGCCAGCAGGAGGGAGGTGGGAGATACGCAGTATTTT.

The CDR3 nucleotides are TGCGCCAGCAGCGGAGGGACAGCCAATGAAAAACTGTTTTTT. Protein sequence: CASSGGTANEKLFF. V usage is TRBV5-1 and J usage is TRBJ1-4; 7 nucleotides agree with TRBD1. The junction had 5 bases not matched to a gene; V was cut back by 4 bases and J by 5 bases. The germline V gene has CDR1 SGHRS and CDR2 YFSETQ. The CDR3 covers 14 residues.

The chain couples TRBV4-1 to TRBJ2-1; possibly TRBD1 or TRBD2 for D (5 bases each). The CDR3 is 13 amino acids. Germline V gene sequence: CDR1 MGHRA, CDR2 YSYEKL. V shed 1 base and J shed 7 bases, with 8 bases lying between them. The CDR3 sequence is CASSQGGVNEQFF. DNA for the CDR3: TGCGCCAGCAGCCAAGGAGGGGTGAATGAGCAGTTCTTC.

This clone was recorded a few times. As DNA, the CDR3 is TGCAGCGTTGAATTAGGTGGGGCCGGCACTGAAGCTTTCTTT. Encoded protein: CSVELGGAGTEAFF. The chain couples TRBV29-1 to TRBJ1-1, with D maybe TRBD1 (5 bases). In germline, CDR1 is SQVTM, CDR2 ANQGSEA. The germline V and J ends were trimmed by 2 bases and 4 bases, with 14 bases remaining between them. The CDR3 totals 14 residues.

V usage is TRBV2 and J usage is TRBJ1-6, with a weak D call TRBD1 (5 bases). This CDR3 has 17 residues. Per the germline V gene, CDR1 is SNHLY and CDR2 is FYNNEI. Trimming took 6 bases from V and 2 from J, leaving 17 bases between them. The CDR3 is CASRLEGTGAYNSPLHF. As DNA, the CDR3 is TGTGCCAGCAGACTGGAGGGGACTGGCGCCTATAATTCACCCCTCCACTTT.